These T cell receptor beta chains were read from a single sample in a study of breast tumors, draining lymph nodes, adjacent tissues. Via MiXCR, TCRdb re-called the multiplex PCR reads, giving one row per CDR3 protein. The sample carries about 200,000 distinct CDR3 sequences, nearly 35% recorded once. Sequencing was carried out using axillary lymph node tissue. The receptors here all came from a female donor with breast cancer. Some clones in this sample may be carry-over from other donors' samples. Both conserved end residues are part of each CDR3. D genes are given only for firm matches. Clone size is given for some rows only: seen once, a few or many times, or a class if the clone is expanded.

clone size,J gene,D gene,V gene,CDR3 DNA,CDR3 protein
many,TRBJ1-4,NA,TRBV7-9,TGTGCCAGCAGCCAAGGTGTGGCGGGCAGGGGAGGTGAAAAACTGTTTTTT,CASSQGVAGRGGEKLFF
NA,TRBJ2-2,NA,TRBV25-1,TGTGCCAGCAGTGAAGAGGGGATCGCCGGGGAGCTGTTTTTT,CASSEEGIAGELFF
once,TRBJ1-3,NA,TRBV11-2,TGTGCCGGCAGCCGGGGGGGATCGGCCTATGGCTACACCATATATTTT,CAGSRGGSAYGYTIYF
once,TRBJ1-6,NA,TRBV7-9,TGTGCCAGCAGCAAGCCCGGGGGGCGAAATTCACCCCTCCACTTT,CASSKPGGRNSPLHF
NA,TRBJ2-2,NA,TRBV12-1,TGTGCCAGCAGCGGTGGGGCCCCCGGTAGGGCCGGGGAGCTGTTTTTT,CASSGGAPGRAGELFF
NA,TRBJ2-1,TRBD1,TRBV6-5,TGTGCCAGCAGACGGTACCGGGACAGGCCCTACAATGAGCAGTTCTTC,CASRRYRDRPYNEQFF
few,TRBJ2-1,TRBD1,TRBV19,TGTGCCAGTAGTATGGGGGGACAGGGTTCCTACAATGAGCAGTTCTTC,CASSMGGQGSYNEQFF
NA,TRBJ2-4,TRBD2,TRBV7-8,TGTGCCAGCAGCTTACAGGCTAGCGGGGGGGTAGCCAAAAACATTCAGTACTTC,CASSLQASGGVAKNIQYF
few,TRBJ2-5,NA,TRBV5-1,TGCGCCAGCAGCTTGACAGTAGGTAAAGAGACCCAGTACTTC,CASSLTVGKETQYF
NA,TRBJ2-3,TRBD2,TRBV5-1,TGCGCCAGCAGCTCGAGCGGGGGGGAAGACACAGATACGCAGTATTTT,CASSSSGGEDTDTQYF
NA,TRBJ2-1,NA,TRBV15,NA,CAICSAMGLADNEQFF
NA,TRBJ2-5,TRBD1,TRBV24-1,TGTGCCACCAGTGATTTGGTCGGACAGGGGGAAGAGACCCAGTACTTC,CATSDLVGQGEETQYF
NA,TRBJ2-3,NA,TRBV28,TGTGCCAGCAGTCCCCCGGGGGACACAGATACGCAGTATTTT,CASSPPGDTDTQYF
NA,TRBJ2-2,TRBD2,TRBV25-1,TGTGCCAGCAGTGCTGCTAGCGGAGTTGGCACCGGGGAGCTGTTTTTT,CASSAASGVGTGELFF
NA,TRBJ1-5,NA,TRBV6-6,TGTGCCAGCAGTCAATTCGGTCAGGCAAATCAGCCCCAGCATTTT,CASSQFGQANQPQHF
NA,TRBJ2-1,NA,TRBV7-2,TGTGCTAGCACTAGTAATGAGCAGTTCTTC,CASTSNEQFF
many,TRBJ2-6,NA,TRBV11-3,TGTGCCAGCAGCTGGGGGCGGGGGGCCAACGTCCTGACTTTC,CASSWGRGANVLTF
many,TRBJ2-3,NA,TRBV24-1,TGTGCCACCAGTGATTTGGTTCAGGGAACAGATACGCAGTATTTT,CATSDLVQGTDTQYF
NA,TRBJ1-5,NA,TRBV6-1,TGTGCCAGCAGTCAAGCGTACAACCGAAGGGGTCAGCCCCAGCATTTT,CASSQAYNRRGQPQHF
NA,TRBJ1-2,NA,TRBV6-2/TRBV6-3,TGTGCCAGCAGTCACGACGACGGGGTTGGCTACACCTTC,CASSHDDGVGYTF
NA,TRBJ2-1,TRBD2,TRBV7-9,TGTGCCAGCAGCCCCCGGACTAGCAGGAATGAGCAGTTCTTC,CASSPRTSRNEQFF
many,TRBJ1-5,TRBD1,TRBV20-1,TGCAGTGCGCCGACAGGGGGTTGGAATCAGCCCCAGCATTTT,CSAPTGGWNQPQHF
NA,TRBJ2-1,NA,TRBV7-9,TGTGCCAGCAGCTTTGGGATAGGGAGAAACAATGAGCAGTTCTTC,CASSFGIGRNNEQFF
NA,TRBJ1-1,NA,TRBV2,TGTGCCAGCAGCATCACCGGGACAAAGAACACTGAAGCTTTCTTT,CASSITGTKNTEAFF
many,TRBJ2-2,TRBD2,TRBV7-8,TGTGCCAGCAGCTTAGAACGAGGCGGGGGGACCGGGGAGCTGTTTTTT,CASSLERGGGTGELFF
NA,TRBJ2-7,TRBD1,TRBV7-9,TGTGCCAGCAGCTTAGCAGGACAGGGGGCTTCCTACGAGCAGTACTTC,CASSLAGQGASYEQYF
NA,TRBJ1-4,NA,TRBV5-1,TGCGCCAGCAGACCTAGCGGGAGGGACTACGAAAAACTGTTTTTT,CASRPSGRDYEKLFF
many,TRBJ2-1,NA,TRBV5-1,TGCGCCAGCAGCCCGGGCCTCCTCAAGTTCTACAATGAGCAGTTCTTC,CASSPGLLKFYNEQFF
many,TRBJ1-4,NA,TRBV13,TGTGCCAGCAGCTTACGTCAGGGCGATGAAAAACTGTTTTTT,CASSLRQGDEKLFF
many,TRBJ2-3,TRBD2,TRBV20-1,TGCAGTGCTCCGACTAGCGGGCAAGATACGCAGTATTTT,CSAPTSGQDTQYF
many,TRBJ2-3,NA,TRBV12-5,TGTGCTAGTGGTCGGACTACCAACACAGATACGCAGTATTTT,CASGRTTNTDTQYF
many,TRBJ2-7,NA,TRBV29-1,TGCAGCGTTGAAGGTCAGGGTGCCTACGAGCAGTACTTC,CSVEGQGAYEQYF
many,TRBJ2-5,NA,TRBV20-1,TGCAGTGCTAGCCCCGCCGGATACCAAGAGACCCAGTACTTC,CSASPAGYQETQYF
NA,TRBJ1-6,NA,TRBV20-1,TGCAGTGCTGGTGCGGGGGCAGGAGGTTATAATTCACCCCTCCACTTT,CSAGAGAGGYNSPLHF
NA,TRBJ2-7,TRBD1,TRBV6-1,TGTGCCAGCAGTGAAGGGGCAGGGGGCTACGAGCAGTACTTC,CASSEGAGGYEQYF
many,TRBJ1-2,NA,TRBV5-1,TGCGCCAGCAGCAAAACGGACAGTTTTAACTATGGCTACACCTTC,CASSKTDSFNYGYTF
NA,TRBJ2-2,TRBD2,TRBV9,TGTGCCAGCAGGGGCCCAGCGGGAGTCAATTCCGGGGAGCTGTTTTTT,CASRGPAGVNSGELFF
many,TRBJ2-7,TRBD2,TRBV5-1,TGCGCCAGCAGCCAGGGACTAGCGGGATTCGAGCAGTACTTC,CASSQGLAGFEQYF
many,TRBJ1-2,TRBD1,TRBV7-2,TGTGCCAGCAGCTCCGGGACAGGACCGCAGTATGGCTACACCTTC,CASSSGTGPQYGYTF
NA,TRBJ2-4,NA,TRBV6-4,TGTGCCAGCACCATAAACCCCGGTCTAGCCAAAAACATTCAGTACTTC,CASTINPGLAKNIQYF
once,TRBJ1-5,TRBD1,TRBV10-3,TGTGCCATTTCTGGACAGGAGATTACAGGCAATCAGCCCCAGCATTTT,CAISGQEITGNQPQHF
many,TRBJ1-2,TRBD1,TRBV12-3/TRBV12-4,TGTGCCAGCAGCTCCGGGTCGGGGACAGGGGCCGGCTACACCTTC,CASSSGSGTGAGYTF
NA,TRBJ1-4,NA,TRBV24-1,TGTGCCACCAGTGATTTGTGGCAGGGTAATGAAAAACTGTTTTTT,CATSDLWQGNEKLFF